Each of the 10 T cell receptor beta chains below was sequenced from the same sample in a study of identical twins. TCRdb called the 5' RACE reads again in MiXCR, with one record for every CDR3 protein. Among fewer than 550,000 distinct CDR3 sequences listed, 12% to 15% were seen once. These data were also filed under a second study, of yellow fever vaccine responses in identical twins.

Sequenced: CD4+ T cells sorted from blood. The receptors shown here come from a woman aged 18 to 35 in good health.

The J gene is TRBJ2-5, the V gene TRBV5-1; 13 bases are shared with TRBD2. V dropped 3 bases and J dropped 5; count of bases not matched to a gene: 4. The CDR3 has 15 residues. CDR1 is SGHRS, CDR2 YFSETQ, per germline. CDR3 amino acids: CASSSLAGGWETQYF. The CDR3 bases are TGCGCCAGCAGCTCACTAGCGGGAGGGTGGGAGACCCAGTACTTC.

There are a few counts of this clonotype. The gene calls are TRBV5-1 and TRBJ1-1, with D perhaps matching TRBD1 (6 bases). This CDR3 contains 15 residues. The ends were cut back, 1 base at V and 4 bases at J, with 14 bases in the middle. Germline CDR1 and CDR2: SGHRS and YFSETQ. CDR3 coding DNA: TGCGCCAGCAGCTTGAAGGGACATCCCGGCACTGAAGCTTTCTTT. Amino acids: CASSLKGHPGTEAFF.

This clonotype was detected ten times or more. The junction departs from the called germline gene at one end, perhaps through a read error. The V gene is TRBV12-3 or TRBV12-4, the J gene TRBJ2-5; D might be TRBD1 or TRBD2, each matching 6 bases. The CDR3 sequence is 13 residues long. The CDR3 sequence is CASSLGGLETQYF. The CDR3 DNA follows: TGTGCCAGCAGCTTAGGGGGGCTAGAGACCCAGTACTTC.

A few counts support this clonotype. The chain uses TRBV20-1 and TRBJ2-1; 9 bases line up with TRBD1. Germline V gene data show CDR1 as DFQATT and CDR2 as SNEGSKA (reference sequence). The V segment lost 0 bases and the J segment 1 base; nucleotides outside the gene matches: 7. The CDR3 covers 17 residues. CDR3 nucleotides: TGCAGTGCTAGAGATCCTCCAGGACAGGGGTCCTACAATGAGCAGTTCTTC. Amino acids: CSARDPPGQGSYNEQFF.

This clonotype has a handful of counts. The chain employs TRBV2 and TRBJ2-1, with TRBD2 matching over 13 bases. This CDR3 spans 16 amino acids. The V segment lost 6 bases and the J segment 9 bases; nucleotides outside the gene matches: 11. Looked up from germline, CDR1 is SNHLY and CDR2 is FYNNEI. The CDR3 reads CASSLAGLAGAGEQFF. Written as DNA, the CDR3 is TGTGCCAGCAGCCTCGCTGGACTAGCGGGAGCCGGTGAGCAGTTCTTC.

To note about this clonotype: A much larger clone sits a single nucleotide away, making a read error possible. The chain employs TRBV2 and TRBJ2-3, with TRBD2 matching 16 bases. From germline, CDR1 is SNHLY and CDR2 FYNNEI. The CDR3 runs to 18 residues. The DNA of the CDR3 is TGTACCAGCAGTGTCCCGGGACTAGCGGGGGGGCCAACAGATACGCAGTATTTT. The encoded protein is CTSSVPGLAGGPTDTQYF. Based on the CDR3 plus reference TRBV2 and TRBJ2-3, the full variable domain is EPEVTQTPSHQVTQMGQEVILRCVPISNHLYFYWYRQILGQKVEFLVSFYNNEISEKSEIFDDQFSVERPDGSNFTLKIRSTKLEDSAMYFCTSSVPGLAGGPTDTQYFGPGTRLTVL.

V usage is TRBV3-1 and J usage is TRBJ1-2, with D perhaps matching TRBD1 (6 bases). Trimming left V 2 bases short and J 1 base short, with 11 bases between. Germline assignment: CDR1 LGHDT and CDR2 YNNKEL (reference sequence). The CDR3 contains 15 residues. Here the CDR3 DNA reads TGTGCCAGCAGCCAAATCACAGGGAGTAACTATGGCTACACCTTC. Encoded protein: CASSQITGSNYGYTF. The full variable domain, its missing parts supplied by reference TRBV3-1 and TRBJ1-2, is DTAVSQTPKYLVTQMGNDKSIKCEQNLGHDTMYWYKQDSKKFLKIMFSYNNKELIINETVPNRFSPKSPDKAHLNLHINSLELGDSAVYFCASSQITGSNYGYTFGSGTRLTVV.

About this clonotype: Without the conserved terminal phenylalanine or tryptophan, this CDR3 likely stems from a read error. This sequence joins TRBV4-1 and TRBJ2-3; a possible D gene is TRBD1 (5 bases). The CDR3 totals 15 residues. V shed 2 bases and J shed 3 bases, with 12 bases lying between them. Germline values: CDR1 MGHRA, CDR2 YSYEKL. CDR3 region: CASSQTGISTDTQYS. CDR3 bases: TGCGCCAGCAGCCAAACAGGAATTAGTACAGATACGCAGTATTCT.

This clonotype was counted between two and nine times. The chain links TRBV7-2 to TRBJ2-6, with a possible D match to TRBD2 (6 bases). The CDR3 length is 19 residues. The ends were cut back, 1 base at V and 2 bases at J, with 18 bases in the middle. Germline lookup yields CDR1 SGHTA and CDR2 FQGNSA. CDR3 in amino acids: CASSLGPYKGGAGANVLTF. DNA for the CDR3: TGTGCCAGCAGCTTAGGGCCCTATAAGGGAGGCGCTGGGGCCAACGTCCTGACTTTC.

V and J are TRBV29-1 and TRBJ2-4; 10 bases match TRBD1. V lost 0 bases and J lost 3; bases outside the gene matches: 2. CDR3 length equals 15 residues. Looked up from germline, CDR1 is SQVTM and CDR2 is ANQGSEA. The CDR3 loop reads CSVEDRDRGKNIQYF. CDR3 DNA: TGCAGCGTTGAAGACCGGGACAGGGGCAAAAACATTCAGTACTTC.